This TCR beta chain was sequenced for a study of blood T cell repertoires in COVID-19. In the study overall: Samples representing acute and convalescent COVID-19 were sourced from the United States, Italy and Spain.

The authors' processing: Estimated nucleated cell counts came from reference gene primer amplification. Profiled with immunoSEQ multiplex PCR; TCRdb holds only in-frame clones, not every one. That table furnishes V, J and clone size, whereas the DNA furnished D and trimming. The sample holds about 74,000 clones, approximately 84% seen once. Germline assignment: CDR1 SGHNT and CDR2 YYREEE (reference sequence). J was trimmed by 7 bases and V by 1 base; bases with no gene match: 8. The CDR3 sequence is 15 residues long. Specimen: peripheral blood. The source of this sequence is a man between 65 and 85 years old with acute or convalescent COVID-19. The chain carries TRBV5-4 and TRBJ2-1, with 7 bases aligning to TRBD2. CDR3 DNA sequence: TGTGCCAGCAGCTTGAGGTTGCTAGCGGTTAATGAGCAGTTCTTC. Translating it yields CASSLRLLAVNEQFF.